At least ten counts were recorded for the clone carrying this TCR beta chain. Its specificity is unknown. The PBMCs were sourced from fresh peripheral blood (more than 8.5 ml). Germline CDR1 and CDR2: MDHEN and SYDVKM. The V and J ends lost 6 bases and 1 base respectively, with 12 bases between them. This CDR3 is 14 amino acids long. This sample is drawn from a study of T cells in Graves' hyperthyroidism and ophthalmopathy. General study results and limits: Model-based prediction identified ophthalmopathy a median 6.5 months prior to its onset. Blood also contained most expanded thyroid clonotypes above 0.001.

Authors of the study amplified TCR beta CDR3 regions from RNA transcripts. HTBI primers were the set used in a first-round RT-PCR of the TCR CDR3. TCRdb reanalysed the multiplex PCR reads using MiXCR and keeps one entry per CDR3 protein. The table includes around 300,000 distinct CDR3 sequences, roughly 15% detected once. Sequenced material: blood. The receptor was derived from a woman aged 40 to 49 with Graves' hyperthyroidism. The chain links TRBV28 to TRBJ1-1, with D possibly TRBD1 on 6 matching bases. CDR3 residues: CASRMGQKNTEAFF. The CDR3 DNA sequence: TGTGCCAGCAGAATGGGACAAAAGAACACTGAAGCTTTCTTT.